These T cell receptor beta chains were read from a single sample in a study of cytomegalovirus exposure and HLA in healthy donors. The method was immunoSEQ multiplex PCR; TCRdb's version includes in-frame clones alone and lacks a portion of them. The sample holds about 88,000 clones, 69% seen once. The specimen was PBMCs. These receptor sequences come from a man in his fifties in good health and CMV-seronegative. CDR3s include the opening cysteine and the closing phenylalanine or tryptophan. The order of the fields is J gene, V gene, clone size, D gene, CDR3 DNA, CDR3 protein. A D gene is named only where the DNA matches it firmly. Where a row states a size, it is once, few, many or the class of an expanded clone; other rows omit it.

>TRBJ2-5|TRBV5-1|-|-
TGCGCCAGCAGCTCTAGGGCGGGGATCGGAGAGACCCAGTACTTC
CASSSRAGIGETQYF
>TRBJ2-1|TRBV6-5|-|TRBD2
TGTGCCAGCAGACCCGGGACTACCGACAATGAGCAGTTCTTC
CASRPGTTDNEQFF
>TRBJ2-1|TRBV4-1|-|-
TGCGCCAGCAGCCAACCCTTGAGGGAGCGGCTTTTTTACAACAATGAGCAGTTCTTC
CASSQPLRERLFYNNEQFF
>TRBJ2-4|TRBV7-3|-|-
TGTGCCAGCAGCTTAGGAGCGCGGACAGCTAGGGGCAAAAACATTCAGTACTTC
CASSLGARTARGKNIQYF
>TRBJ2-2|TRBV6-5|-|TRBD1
TGTGCCAGCGGACGGACAGGGACGACCGGGGAGCTGTTTTTT
CASGRTGTTGELFF
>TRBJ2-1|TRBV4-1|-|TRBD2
TGCGCCAGCAGCCAAGATGGGCTAGCGGTTCCCCTGAATGAGCAGTTCTTC
CASSQDGLAVPLNEQFF
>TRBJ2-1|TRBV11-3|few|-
TGTGCCAGCAGCTTCTTTCCCCTTAGCAGTGAGCAGTTCTTC
CASSFFPLSSEQFF
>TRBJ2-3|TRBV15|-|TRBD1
TGTGCCACCAGCAGAGGGGACAGGACCACAGATACGCAGTATTTT
CATSRGDRTTDTQYF
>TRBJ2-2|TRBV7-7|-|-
TGTGCTAGCAGCTTAGCGCTGGGGGCCGGCGGGGAGCTGTTTTTT
CASSLALGAGGELFF
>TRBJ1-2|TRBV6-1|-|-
TGTGCCAGCGTTCGGACTTCCGCCTGGGGTGGCTACACCTTC
CASVRTSAWGGYTF
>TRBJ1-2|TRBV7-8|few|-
TGTGCCAGCAGCTTAGCGGCAGCTAACTATGGCTACACCTTC
CASSLAAANYGYTF
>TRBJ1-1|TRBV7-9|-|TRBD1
TGTGCCAGCAGCCTGGACAGGGGCAGGGGAGCTTTCTTT
CASSLDRGRGAFF
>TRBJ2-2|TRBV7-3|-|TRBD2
TGTGCCAGCAGCTGGGGCCTAGCGGGGACCGGGGAGCTGTTTTTT
CASSWGLAGTGELFF
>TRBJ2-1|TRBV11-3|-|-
TGTGCCAGCAGCTTAGCGGGGGAGGCACACAATGAGCAGTTCTTC
CASSLAGEAHNEQFF
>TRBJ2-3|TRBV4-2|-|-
TGTGCCAGCAGCCAGTTGGGGGGGCGGTTTTGGGCAGATACGCAGTATTTT
CASSQLGGRFWADTQYF
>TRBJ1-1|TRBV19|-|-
TGTGCCACCTCAAAGCGCTTCGGGACTAAGAACACTGAAGCTTTCTTT
CATSKRFGTKNTEAFF
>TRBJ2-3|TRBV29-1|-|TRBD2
TGCAGCGTTGAGAAAGCGGGAGGTCGAGATACGCAGTATTTT
CSVEKAGGRDTQYF
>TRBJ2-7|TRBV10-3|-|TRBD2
TGTGCCATCAGTGAGCCTCTCGGGGGGGTATACGAGCAGTACTTC
CAISEPLGGVYEQYF
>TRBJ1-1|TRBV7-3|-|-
TGTGCCAGCAGCTTAACAAAGAGTACTGAAGCTTTCTTT
CASSLTKSTEAFF
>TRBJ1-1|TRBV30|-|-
TGTGCCTGGAGTTGGGGGGGGAACACTGAAGCTTTCTTT
CAWSWGGNTEAFF
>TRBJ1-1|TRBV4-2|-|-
TGTGCCAGCAGCCAAGAAGGAGGACGAACTGAAGCTTTCTTT
CASSQEGGRTEAFF
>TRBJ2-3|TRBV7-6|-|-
TGTGCCAGCAGCCTCGGGACTTCTTATCCAAATACGCAGTATTTT
CASSLGTSYPNTQYF
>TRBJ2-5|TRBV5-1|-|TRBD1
TGCGCCAGCAGCTTACGACAGGGGGGAGAGACCCAGTACTTC
CASSLRQGGETQYF
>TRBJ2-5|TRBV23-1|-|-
TGCGCCAGCAGTCCTGTAAATATGACCCAGTACTTC
CASSPVNMTQYF
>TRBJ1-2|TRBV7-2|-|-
TGTGCCAGCAGCCCGGACAGCTTCAACTATGGCTACACCTTC
CASSPDSFNYGYTF
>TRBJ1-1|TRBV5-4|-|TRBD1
TGTGCCAGCAGCCGGGAGGGGGCGCGCCCCACTGAAGCTTTCTTT
CASSREGARPTEAFF
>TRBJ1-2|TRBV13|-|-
TGTGCCAGCAGCTTGGTTATACAGGGCGTTGGCTACACCTTC
CASSLVIQGVGYTF
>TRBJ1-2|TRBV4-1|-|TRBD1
TGCGCCAGCAGACACAACTTACAGGGGTCCTATGGCTACACCTTC
CASRHNLQGSYGYTF
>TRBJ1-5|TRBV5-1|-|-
TGCGCCAGCAGCTTAGGGATCGGGGTCAATCAGCCCCAGCATTTT
CASSLGIGVNQPQHF
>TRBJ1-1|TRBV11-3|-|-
TGTGCCAGCAGCTTCTCCTTGGGGCGTTCGAAAGCTGAAGCTTTCTTT
CASSFSLGRSKAEAFF
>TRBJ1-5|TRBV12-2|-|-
TGTGCAAGTCGCCCCGAGGGCGAAGAGGGCAATCAGCCCCAGCATTTT
CASRPEGEEGNQPQHF
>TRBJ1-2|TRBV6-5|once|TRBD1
TGTGCCAGCAGCCCGGAGACAGGGCGAGGCTACACCTTC
CASSPETGRGYTF
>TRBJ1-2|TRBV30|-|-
TGTGCCTGGAGGGGGACATTTCGCTATGGCTACACCTTC
CAWRGTFRYGYTF